These 9 T cell receptor beta chains were sequenced from one sample in a study of blood T cells in healthy people across ages. A sample-barcoded 5' primer and a J-beta primer mix were used in a second PCR of roughly 6 to 11 cycles. TCRdb redid the calling of the 5' RACE reads with MiXCR, one entry per CDR3 protein. The table has about 1.4 million distinct CDR3 sequences, approximately 59% seen once. The sequenced sample consisted of blood. The receptors were gathered from a man in his late teens or twenties in good health.

The rearrangement links TRBV5-1 to TRBJ2-5, with D tentatively TRBD2 (6 bases). V lost 2 bases and J lost 8, with 22 bases in between. There are 16 residues in the CDR3. Per the germline V gene, CDR1 is SGHRS and CDR2 is YFSETQ. CDR3 in amino acids: CASSFEVAAAAGTQYF. DNA for the CDR3: TGCGCCAGCAGCTTTGAGGTAGCGGCGGCCGCTGGCACCCAGTACTTC.

The chain has TRBV10-3 and TRBJ2-1; a weak D match, TRBD2 (5 bases). CDR1 ENHRY and CDR2 SYGVKD come from the germline V gene. Trimming left V 6 bases short and J 4 bases short, with 16 bases between. The length of the CDR3 is 15 residues. DNA for the CDR3: TGTGCCATCAGAGCGAATGGACGCGGGTACAATGAGCAGTTCTTC. Its protein is CAIRANGRGYNEQFF.

The chain couples TRBV11-2 to TRBJ2-1; TRBD1 matches at 8 bases. CDR3 length: 18 residues. The J segment lost 0 bases and the V segment lost 4 bases, leaving 11 bases of the junction unmatched. Germline V CDR1 and CDR2: SGHAT, FQNNGV. The DNA of the CDR3 is TGTGCCAGCAGCTGTTCTAACAGGGGGAGCAGCTCCTACAATGAGCAGTTCTTC. Translating it yields CASSCSNRGSSSYNEQFF.

The chain carries TRBV7-8 and TRBJ2-3; the D gene could be TRBD1 or TRBD2 (5 bases each). CDR1 is SGHVS and CDR2 is FQNEAQ in the germline V gene. This CDR3 is built from 17 residues. V lost 3 bases and J lost 4, with 20 bases in between. The chain's CDR3 is CASSLYTLAEGSDTQYF. The CDR3, as DNA: TGTGCCAGCAGCTTGTATACCCTAGCTGAGGGGTCAGATACGCAGTATTTT. The complete variable domain, with remaining parts taken from reference TRBV7-8 and TRBJ2-3, reads GAGVSQSPRYKVAKRGQDVALRCDPISGHVSLFWYQQALGQGPEFLTYFQNEAQLDKSGLPSDRFFAERPEGSVSTLKIQRTQQEDSAVYLCASSLYTLAEGSDTQYFGPGTRLTVL.

The chain links TRBV7-8 to TRBJ2-1, with TRBD2 identical over 10 bases. J lost 7 bases, V lost 6 bases, and 9 bases had no gene match. This CDR3 is 15 amino acids long. CDR1 is SGHVS and CDR2 is FQNEAQ in the germline V gene. CDR3 region: CASSKTAGGDNEQFF. The CDR3 region has the DNA TGTGCCAGCAGTAAAACAGCGGGAGGGGATAATGAGCAGTTCTTC.

V and J are TRBV4-2 and TRBJ2-5; 7 bases agree with TRBD1. With the DNA end fitting TRBJ2-7 better, the J assignment may be wrong. Per germline, CDR1 LGHNA and CDR2 YNFKEQ. CDR3 length equals 15 residues. CDR3 region: CASSQVATGLYEQYF. CDR3 sequence (DNA): TGTGCCAGCAGCCAAGTAGCGACAGGGCTCTACGAGCAGTACTTC.

The chain has TRBV27 and TRBJ2-1, with 10 bases fitting TRBD2. Judging by the DNA end, TRBJ2-7 fits better; the J call may be wrong. This CDR3 has 16 amino acids. CDR1 and CDR2 from the germline V gene are MNHEY and SMNVEV (reference sequence). As DNA, the CDR3 is TGTGCCAGCAGTGCTTCTAGCGGGAGAGCCTACAATGAGCAGTACTTC. This gives the protein CASSASSGRAYNEQYF.

The V gene is TRBV11-2, the J gene TRBJ2-1, with TRBD1 matching 9 bases. The J call is doubtful: the DNA matches TRBJ2-7 better. CDR1 and CDR2 from the germline V gene are SGHAT and FQNNGV. The CDR3 spans 15 residues. The CDR3 reads CASSSRQGGYNEQYF. CDR3 sequence (DNA): TGTGCCAGCAGCTCCCGACAGGGGGGCTACAATGAGCAGTACTTC.

This clonotype has only a few counts. This chain joins TRBV27 and TRBJ2-7; no clear D. Trimming took off 6 bases at V and 5 bases at J, with 17 bases between the two ends. Germline CDR1 reads MNHEY; CDR2 reads SMNVEV (reference sequence). The CDR3 runs 14 residues. DNA of the CDR3: TGTGCCAGCAGCCTGATTTCTCCGCAGGACGAGCAGTACTTC. Protein product: CASSLISPQDEQYF.